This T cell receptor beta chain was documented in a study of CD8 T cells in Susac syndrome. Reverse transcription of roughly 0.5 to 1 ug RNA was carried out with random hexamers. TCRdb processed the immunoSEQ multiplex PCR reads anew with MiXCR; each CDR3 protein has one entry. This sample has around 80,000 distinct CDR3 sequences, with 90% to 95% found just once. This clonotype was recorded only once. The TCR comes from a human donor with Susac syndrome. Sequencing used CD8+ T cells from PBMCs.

CDR3 sequence reads: CAWSEETGYLQPQHF. The CDR3 nucleotides read TGTGCCTGGAGTGAGGAAACAGGGTATCTCCAGCCCCAGCATTTT. V and J are TRBV30 and TRBJ1-5, with D tentatively TRBD1 (6 bases). Germline V gives CDR1 GTSNPN, CDR2 SVGIG (reference sequence). The V end was cut by 1 base, the J end by 7 bases, with 17 bases between. CDR3 length: 15 amino acids.